This record covers a single T cell receptor (beta chain). Its antigen remains unknown. These data are taken from a study of circulating and synovial CD4+ cells in juvenile arthritis. Sequencing was performed with immunoSEQ multiplex PCR; in TCRdb, only in-frame clones are kept and a portion is missing. Of 34,000 or so clones detected, around 95% appear once; the ten largest clones hold about 0.7%. Study-wide results and limits: These repertoires were less diverse than bulk blood CD4 repertoires.

The sequenced material came from CD4+ T cells from blood. The clonotype originates from a human donor with juvenile idiopathic arthritis.

CDR3 nucleotides: TGTGCCAGCAGTGACTCATACTCCGGGACTCCTGTCAGGAGTACGCAGTATTTT. Its translation is CASSDSYSGTPVRSTQYF. J is TRBJ2-3 and V is TRBV6-4; the D gene is possibly TRBD2 (6 bases). This CDR3 is 18 amino acids long. V lost 0 bases and J 8 bases, leaving 24 bases between the germline ends. Germline assignment: CDR1 MRHNA and CDR2 SNTAGT.